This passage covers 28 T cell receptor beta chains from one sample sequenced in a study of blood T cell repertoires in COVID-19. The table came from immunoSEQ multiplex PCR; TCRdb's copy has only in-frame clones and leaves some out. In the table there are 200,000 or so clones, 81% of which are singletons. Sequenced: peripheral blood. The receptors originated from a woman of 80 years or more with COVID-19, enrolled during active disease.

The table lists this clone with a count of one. Written as DNA, the CDR3 is TGTGCCAGCAGTTTTAGCGGGGGTGGGCAGTTCTTC. Translating gives CASSFSGGGQFF. This chain links TRBV5-6 with TRBJ2-1, with 9 bases that match TRBD2. V was clipped by 5 bases and J by 12 bases; unmatched bases: 6. Per germline, CDR1 SGHDT and CDR2 YYEEEE. The CDR3 is 12 amino acids.

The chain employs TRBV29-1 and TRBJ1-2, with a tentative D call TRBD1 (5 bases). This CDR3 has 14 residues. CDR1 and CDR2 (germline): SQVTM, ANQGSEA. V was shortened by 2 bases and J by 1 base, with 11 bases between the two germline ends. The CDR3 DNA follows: TGCAGCGTTGAACCCAGGGATCTTAACTATGGCTACACCTTC. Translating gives CSVEPRDLNYGYTF.

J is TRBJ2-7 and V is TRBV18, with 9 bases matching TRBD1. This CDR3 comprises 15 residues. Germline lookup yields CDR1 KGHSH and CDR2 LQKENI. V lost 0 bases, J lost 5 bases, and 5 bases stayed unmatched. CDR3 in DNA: TGTGCCAGCTCACCACCTAGTAGACAGGGGGACGAGCAGTACTTC. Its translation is CASSPPSRQGDEQYF.

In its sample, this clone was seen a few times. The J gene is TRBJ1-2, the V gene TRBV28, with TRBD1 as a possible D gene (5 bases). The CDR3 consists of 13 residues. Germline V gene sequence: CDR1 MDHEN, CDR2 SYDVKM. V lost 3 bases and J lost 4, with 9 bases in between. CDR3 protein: CASSLGGTYGYTF. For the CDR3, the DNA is TGTGCCAGCAGTTTGGGAGGGACCTATGGCTACACCTTC.

The chain's CDR3 is CASSEGGGGDTQYF. The CDR3 DNA reads TGTGCCAGCAGTGAAGGTGGCGGCGGAGATACGCAGTATTTT. The V gene is TRBV2, the J gene TRBJ2-3; D is ambiguous. CDR1 is SNHLY and CDR2 is FYNNEI in the germline V gene. The CDR3 runs 14 residues. Trimming stripped 1 base from V and 5 bases from J, with 10 bases between.

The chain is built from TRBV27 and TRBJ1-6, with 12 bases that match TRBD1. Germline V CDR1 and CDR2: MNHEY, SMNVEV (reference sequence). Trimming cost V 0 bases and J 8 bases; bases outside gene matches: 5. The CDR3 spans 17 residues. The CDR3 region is CASSLSWDRGRHSPLHF. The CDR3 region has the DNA TGTGCCAGCAGTTTATCTTGGGACAGGGGGCGTCATTCACCCCTCCACTTT.

The CDR3 DNA sequence: TGTGCCAGCAGCACATCGGGGGGATTGGTCACTGAAGCTTTCTTT. This encodes CASSTSGGLVTEAFF. The chain recombines TRBV5-4 with TRBJ1-1; TRBD1 might be the D (5 bases). Between the trimmed V and J ends, which lost 4 bases and 4 bases, there was a span of 17 bases. Germline V CDR1 and CDR2: SGHNT, YYREEE (reference sequence). The CDR3 runs to 15 residues.

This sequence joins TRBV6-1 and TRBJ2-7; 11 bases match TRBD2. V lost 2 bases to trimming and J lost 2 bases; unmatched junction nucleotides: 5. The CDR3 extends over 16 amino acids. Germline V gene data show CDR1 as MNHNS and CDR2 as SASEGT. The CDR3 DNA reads TGTGCCAGCAGTGAAAGACTAGCGGGATCAGCCTACGAGCAGTACTTC. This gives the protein CASSERLAGSAYEQYF.

The CDR3 nucleotides read TGCGCCAGCAGCTTGAGGGCCCAGGGGTCCGCTCTCTCCTATAATTCACCCCTCCACTTT. Protein: CASSLRAQGSALSYNSPLHF. The V and J genes are TRBV5-1 and TRBJ1-6; the D gene is possibly TRBD1 (6 bases). Germline V gives CDR1 SGHRS, CDR2 YFSETQ. This CDR3 has 20 amino acids. Trimming shortened V by 1 base and J by 0 bases, and 20 bases separated the two germline ends.

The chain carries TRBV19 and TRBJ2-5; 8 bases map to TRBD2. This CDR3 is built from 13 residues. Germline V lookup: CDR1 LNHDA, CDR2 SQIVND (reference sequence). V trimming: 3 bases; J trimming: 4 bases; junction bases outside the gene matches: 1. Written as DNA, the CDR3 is TGTGCCAGTAGTATTCGGGAGGGAGAGACCCAGTACTTC. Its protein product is CASSIREGETQYF.

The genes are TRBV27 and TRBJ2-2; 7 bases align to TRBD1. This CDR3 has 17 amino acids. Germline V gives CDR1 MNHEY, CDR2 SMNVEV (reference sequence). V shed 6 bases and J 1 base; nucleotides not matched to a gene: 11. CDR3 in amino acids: CASSTLQTGLNTGELFF. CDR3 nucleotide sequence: TGTGCCAGCAGCACGTTACAGACAGGGTTGAACACCGGGGAGCTGTTTTTT.

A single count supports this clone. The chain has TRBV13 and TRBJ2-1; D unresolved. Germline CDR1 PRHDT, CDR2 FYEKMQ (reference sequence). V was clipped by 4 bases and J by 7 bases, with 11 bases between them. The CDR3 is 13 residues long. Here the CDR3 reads CASSSVSRNEQFF. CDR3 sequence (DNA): TGTGCCAGCAGCTCGGTATCTAGGAATGAGCAGTTCTTC.

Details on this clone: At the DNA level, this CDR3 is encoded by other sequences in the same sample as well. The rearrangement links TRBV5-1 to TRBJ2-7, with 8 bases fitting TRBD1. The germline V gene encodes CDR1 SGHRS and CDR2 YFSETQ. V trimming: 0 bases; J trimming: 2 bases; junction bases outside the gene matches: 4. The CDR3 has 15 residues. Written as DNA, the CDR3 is TGCGCCAGCAGCTTGGTAACAGGGGGGACCTACGAGCAGTACTTC. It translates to CASSLVTGGTYEQYF.

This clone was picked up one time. The CDR3 reads CASSFDSRYEDTQYF. Written as DNA, the CDR3 is TGTGCCAGCAGTTTCGATAGCCGGTACGAAGATACGCAGTATTTT. V gene TRBV6-6 combines with J gene TRBJ2-3; no clear D gene. V lost 4 bases to trimming and J lost 5 bases, with 16 bases between them. The CDR3 sequence is 15 residues long. Germline V lookup: CDR1 MNHNY, CDR2 SVGAGI (reference sequence).

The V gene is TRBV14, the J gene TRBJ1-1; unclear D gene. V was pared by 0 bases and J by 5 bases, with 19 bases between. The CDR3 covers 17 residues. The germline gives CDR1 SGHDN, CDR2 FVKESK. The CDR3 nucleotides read TGTGCCAGCAGCCAAGATTCGAGCGGGAGGTGGTGGACTGAAGCTTTCTTT. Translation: CASSQDSSGRWWTEAFF. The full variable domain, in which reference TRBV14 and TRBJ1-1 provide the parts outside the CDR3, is EAGVTQFPSHSVIEKGQTVTLRCDPISGHDNLYWYRRVMGKEIKFLLHFVKESKQDESGMPNNRFLAERTGGTYSTLKVQPAELEDSGVYFCASSQDSSGRWWTEAFFGQGTRLTVV.

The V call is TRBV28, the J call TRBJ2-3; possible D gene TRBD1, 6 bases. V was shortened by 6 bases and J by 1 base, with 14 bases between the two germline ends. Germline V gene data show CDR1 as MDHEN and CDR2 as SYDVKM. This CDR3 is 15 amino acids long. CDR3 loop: CASRGMGAGTDTQYF. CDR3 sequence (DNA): TGTGCCAGCAGGGGCATGGGGGCGGGCACAGATACGCAGTATTTT.

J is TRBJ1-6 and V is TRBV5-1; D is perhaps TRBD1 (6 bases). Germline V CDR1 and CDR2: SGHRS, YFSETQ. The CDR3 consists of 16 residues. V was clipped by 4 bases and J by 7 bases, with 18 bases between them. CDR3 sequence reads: CASSLKTGGGNSPLHF. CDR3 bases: TGCGCCAGCAGCCTAAAAACCGGGGGGGGCAATTCACCCCTCCACTTT.

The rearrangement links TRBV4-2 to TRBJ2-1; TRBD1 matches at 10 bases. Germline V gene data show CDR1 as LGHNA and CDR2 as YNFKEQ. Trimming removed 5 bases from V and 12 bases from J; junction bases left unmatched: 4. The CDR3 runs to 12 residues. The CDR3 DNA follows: TGTGCCAGCAGCAGCCGGGACAGGGGGCAGTTCTTC. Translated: CASSSRDRGQFF.

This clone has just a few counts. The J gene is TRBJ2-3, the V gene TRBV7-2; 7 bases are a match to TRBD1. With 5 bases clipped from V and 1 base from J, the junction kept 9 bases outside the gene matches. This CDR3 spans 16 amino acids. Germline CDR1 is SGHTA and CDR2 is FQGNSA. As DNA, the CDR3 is TGTGCCAGCAGCATTAACCGGGACAGCCGCACAGATACGCAGTATTTT. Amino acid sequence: CASSINRDSRTDTQYF.

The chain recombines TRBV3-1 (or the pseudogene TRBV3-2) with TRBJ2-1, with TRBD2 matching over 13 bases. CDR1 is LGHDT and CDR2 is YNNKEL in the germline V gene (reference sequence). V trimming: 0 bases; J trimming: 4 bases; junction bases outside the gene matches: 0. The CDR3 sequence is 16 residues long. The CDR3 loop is CASSQEGLAGYNEQFF. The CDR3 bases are TGTGCCAGCAGCCAAGAGGGACTAGCGGGGTACAATGAGCAGTTCTTC.

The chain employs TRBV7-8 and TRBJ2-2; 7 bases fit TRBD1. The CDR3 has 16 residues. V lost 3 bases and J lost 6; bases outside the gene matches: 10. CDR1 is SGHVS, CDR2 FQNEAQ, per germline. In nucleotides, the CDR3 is TGTGCCAGCAGCTTCACAGAGGGGGCGAATCCCGGGGAGCTGTTTTTT. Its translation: CASSFTEGANPGELFF.

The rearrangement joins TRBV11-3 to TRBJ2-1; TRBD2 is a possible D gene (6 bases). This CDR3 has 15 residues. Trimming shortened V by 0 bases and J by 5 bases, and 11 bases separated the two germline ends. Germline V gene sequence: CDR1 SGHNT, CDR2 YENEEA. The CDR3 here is CASSLDRPGDNEQFF. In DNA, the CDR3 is TGTGCCAGCAGCTTAGACAGGCCGGGGGACAATGAGCAGTTCTTC.

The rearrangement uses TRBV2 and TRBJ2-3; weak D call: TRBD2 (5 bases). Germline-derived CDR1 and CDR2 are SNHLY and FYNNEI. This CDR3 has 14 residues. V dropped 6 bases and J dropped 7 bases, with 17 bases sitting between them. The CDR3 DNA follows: TGTGCCAGCAGATCTAGCCTTAACCCCTATACGCAGTATTTT. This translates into CASRSSLNPYTQYF.

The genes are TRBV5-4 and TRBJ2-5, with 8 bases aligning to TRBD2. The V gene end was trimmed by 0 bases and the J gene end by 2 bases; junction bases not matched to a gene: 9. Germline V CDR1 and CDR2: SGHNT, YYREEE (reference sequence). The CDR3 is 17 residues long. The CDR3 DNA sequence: TGTGCCAGCAGCTTGGCCCGGCAACTAGCGGTTCAAGAGACCCAGTACTTC. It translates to CASSLARQLAVQETQYF.

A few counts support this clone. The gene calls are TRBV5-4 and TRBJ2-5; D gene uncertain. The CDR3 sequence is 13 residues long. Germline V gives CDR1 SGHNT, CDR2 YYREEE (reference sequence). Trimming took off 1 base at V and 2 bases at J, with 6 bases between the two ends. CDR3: CASSLPRQETQYF. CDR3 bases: TGTGCCAGCAGCTTGCCCAGACAAGAGACCCAGTACTTC.

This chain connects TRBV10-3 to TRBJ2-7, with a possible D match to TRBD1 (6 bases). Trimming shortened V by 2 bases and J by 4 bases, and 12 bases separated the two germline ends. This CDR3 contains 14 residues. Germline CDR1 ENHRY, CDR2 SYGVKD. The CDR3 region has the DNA TGTGCCATCAGTGAGGGGGGCTATCGATACGAGCAGTACTTC. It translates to CAISEGGYRYEQYF.

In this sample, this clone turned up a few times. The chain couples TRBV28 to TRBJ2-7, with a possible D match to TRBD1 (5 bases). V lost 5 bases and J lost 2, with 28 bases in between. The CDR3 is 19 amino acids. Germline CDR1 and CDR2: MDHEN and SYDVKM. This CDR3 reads CASSPPPVRKGRYTYEQYF. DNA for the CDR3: TGTGCCAGCAGTCCACCCCCGGTCCGTAAGGGGCGCTATACCTACGAGCAGTACTTC.

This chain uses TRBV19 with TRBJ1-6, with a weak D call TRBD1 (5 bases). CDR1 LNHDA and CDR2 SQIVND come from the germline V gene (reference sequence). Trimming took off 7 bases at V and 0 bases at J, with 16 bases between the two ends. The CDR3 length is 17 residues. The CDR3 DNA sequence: TGTGCCAGTACCGGGGGACCGTCGAGCTCCTATAATTCACCCCTCCACTTT. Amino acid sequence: CASTGGPSSSYNSPLHF.